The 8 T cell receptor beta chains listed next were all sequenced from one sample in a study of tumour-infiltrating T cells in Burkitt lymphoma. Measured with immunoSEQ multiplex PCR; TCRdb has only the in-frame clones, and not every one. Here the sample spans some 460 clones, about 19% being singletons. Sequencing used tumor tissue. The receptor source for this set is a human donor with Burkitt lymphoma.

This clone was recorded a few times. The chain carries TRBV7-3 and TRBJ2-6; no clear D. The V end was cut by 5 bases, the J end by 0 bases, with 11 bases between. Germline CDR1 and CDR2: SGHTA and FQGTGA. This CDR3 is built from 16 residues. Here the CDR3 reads CASSPSKVSGANVLTF. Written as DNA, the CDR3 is TGTGCCAGCAGCCCCTCCAAAGTCTCTGGGGCCAACGTCCTGACTTTC.

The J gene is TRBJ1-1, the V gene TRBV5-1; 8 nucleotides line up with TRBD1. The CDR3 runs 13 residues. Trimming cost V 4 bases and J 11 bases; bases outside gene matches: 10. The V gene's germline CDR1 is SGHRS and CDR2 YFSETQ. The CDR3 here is CASSPGQGSTAFF. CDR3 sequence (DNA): TGCGCCAGCAGCCCCGGACAGGGTAGTACGGCTTTCTTT.

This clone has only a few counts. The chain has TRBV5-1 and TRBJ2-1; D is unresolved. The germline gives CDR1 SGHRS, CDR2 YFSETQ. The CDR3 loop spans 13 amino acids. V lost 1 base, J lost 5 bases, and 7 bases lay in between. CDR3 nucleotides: TGCGCCAGCAGCTTGAACACTAACAATGAGCAGTTCTTC. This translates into CASSLNTNNEQFF.

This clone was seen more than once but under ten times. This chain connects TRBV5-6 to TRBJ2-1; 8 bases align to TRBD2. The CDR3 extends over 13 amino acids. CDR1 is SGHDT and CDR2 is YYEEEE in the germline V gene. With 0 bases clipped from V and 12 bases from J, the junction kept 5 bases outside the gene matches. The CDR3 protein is CASSLVREVGQFF. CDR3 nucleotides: TGTGCCAGCAGCTTGGTGCGGGAGGTAGGGCAGTTCTTC.

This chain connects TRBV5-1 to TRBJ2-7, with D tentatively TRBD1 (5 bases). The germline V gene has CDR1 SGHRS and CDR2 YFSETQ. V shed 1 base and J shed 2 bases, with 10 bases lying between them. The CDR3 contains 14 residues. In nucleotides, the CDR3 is TGCGCCAGCAGCTTGTCCCAGGGTACCTACGAGCAGTACTTC. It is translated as CASSLSQGTYEQYF.

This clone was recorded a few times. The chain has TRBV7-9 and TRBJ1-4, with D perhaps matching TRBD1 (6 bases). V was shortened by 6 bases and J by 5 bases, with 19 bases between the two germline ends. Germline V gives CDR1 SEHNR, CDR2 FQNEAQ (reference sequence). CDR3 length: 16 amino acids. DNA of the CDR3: TGTGCCAGCAGATTCGGACAGTCAGACCTGAATGAAAAACTGTTTTTT. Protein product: CASRFGQSDLNEKLFF.

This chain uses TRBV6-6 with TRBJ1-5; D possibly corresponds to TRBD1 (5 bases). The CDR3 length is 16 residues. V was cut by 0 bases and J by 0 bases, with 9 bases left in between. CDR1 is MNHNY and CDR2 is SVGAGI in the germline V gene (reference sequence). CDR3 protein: CASSYSDRHSNQPQHF. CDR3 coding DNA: TGTGCCAGCAGTTACTCCGACAGACATAGCAATCAGCCCCAGCATTTT.

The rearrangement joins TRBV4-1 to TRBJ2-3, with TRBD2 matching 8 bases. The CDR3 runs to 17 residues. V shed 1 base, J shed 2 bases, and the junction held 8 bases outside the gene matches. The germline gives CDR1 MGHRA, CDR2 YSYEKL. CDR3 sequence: CASSQGRGAGDTDTQYF. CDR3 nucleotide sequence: TGCGCCAGCAGCCAAGGCAGGGGAGCGGGAGACACAGATACGCAGTATTTT.